One and the same sample provided the 27 T cell receptor beta chains below, sequenced in a study of blood T cell repertoires in COVID-19. Sequencing was performed with immunoSEQ multiplex PCR; in TCRdb, only in-frame clones are kept and a portion is missing. The table records about 220,000 clones, 65% to 90% of them present only once. Specimen: peripheral blood. These receptors all stem from a man in his fifties or sixties with active or convalescent COVID-19.

This chain joins TRBV2 and TRBJ2-2; D is possibly TRBD1 (6 bases). From germline, CDR1 is SNHLY and CDR2 FYNNEI. This CDR3 spans 13 amino acids. Trimming left V 7 bases short and J 2 bases short, with 8 bases between. The CDR3 spells CASTGTNTGELFF. The CDR3 DNA sequence: TGTGCCAGCACCGGGACAAACACCGGGGAGCTGTTTTTT.

J is TRBJ2-2 and V is TRBV5-1; no clear D gene. Trimming pared 0 bases from V and 5 bases from J, leaving 14 bases between. The CDR3 is made up of 16 amino acids. Germline-derived CDR1 and CDR2 are SGHRS and YFSETQ. This chain's CDR3 is CASSLDLYSITGELFF. The CDR3 coding sequence is TGCGCCAGCAGCTTGGATTTATACTCGATTACCGGGGAGCTGTTTTTT.

This clone was seen only once. The chain recombines TRBV11-3 with TRBJ2-7, with D maybe TRBD1 (5 bases). The germline V and J ends were trimmed by 5 bases and 0 bases, with 14 bases remaining between them. CDR1 and CDR2 from the germline V gene are SGHNT and YENEEA. The CDR3 covers 15 residues. CDR3 sequence reads: CASSPGPGSSYEQYV. The CDR3 coding sequence is TGTGCCAGCAGCCCTGGGCCAGGGTCCTCCTACGAGCAGTACGTC.

CDR3 DNA sequence: TGTGCCAGCAGCCCAGGAGCGGTCCCATTCCTCTACGAGCAGTACGTC. Its translation: CASSPGAVPFLYEQYV. V is TRBV11-2 and J is TRBJ2-7; weak D call: TRBD2 (5 bases). Trimming took 5 bases from V and 3 from J, leaving 20 bases between them. The CDR3 is made up of 16 amino acids. The V gene's germline CDR1 is SGHAT and CDR2 FQNNGV.

Worth noting for this clone: The junction differs from germline at one of its ends, possibly a read error. This rearrangement joins TRBV6-2 or TRBV6-3 to TRBJ1-4, with 8 positions matching TRBD1. The CDR3 loop spans 13 amino acids. Germline V gene lookup returns CDR1 MNHEY and CDR2 SVGEGT. CDR3 sequence (DNA): TGTGCCAGCAGTTCCCTTTCGACAGGGGCCGCAACGTTT. It translates to CASSSLSTGAATF.

The chain joins TRBV27 to TRBJ2-3, with D tentatively TRBD2 (7 bases). The CDR3 contains 18 residues. The V and J ends lost 3 bases and 0 bases respectively, with 19 bases between them. The germline V gene encodes CDR1 MNHEY and CDR2 SMNVEV (reference sequence). The CDR3 sequence is CASSLAGALLFSTDTQYF. The CDR3 DNA follows: TGTGCCAGCAGTTTGGCGGGGGCCCTTTTATTTAGCACAGATACGCAGTATTTT.

V usage is TRBV5-4 and J usage is TRBJ1-2; D is ambiguous. In germline, CDR1 is SGHNT, CDR2 YYREEE (reference sequence). The CDR3 has 14 residues. V gave up 0 bases and J gave up 8 bases, with 14 bases separating them. The CDR3 spells CASSLALRESGYTF. The CDR3 nucleotides read TGTGCCAGCAGCTTGGCATTGAGGGAATCGGGCTACACCTTC.

The rearrangement joins TRBV28 to TRBJ2-4, with 10 bases identical to TRBD1. The CDR3 is made up of 15 amino acids. CDR1 and CDR2 from the germline V gene are MDHEN and SYDVKM. V shed 8 bases, J shed 4 bases, and the junction held 8 bases outside the gene matches. The CDR3 protein is CASGRPGQGKNIQYF. CDR3 DNA sequence: TGTGCCAGCGGCCGCCCGGGACAGGGGAAAAACATTCAGTACTTC. The variable domain in full, with the rest retrieved from reference TRBV28 and TRBJ2-4, is DVKVTQSSRYLVKRTGEKVFLECVQDMDHENMFWYRQDPGLGLRLIYFSYDVKMKEKGDIPEGYSVSREKKERFSLILESASTNQTSMYLCASGRPGQGKNIQYFGAGTRLSVL.

The chain recombines TRBV4-1 with TRBJ1-4; D is ambiguous. V dropped 4 bases and J dropped 7 bases, with 10 bases sitting between them. The CDR3 loop spans 13 amino acids. Germline CDR1 reads MGHRA; CDR2 reads YSYEKL. The DNA of the CDR3 is TGCGCCAGCAGCCGATCGATCGGTGAAAAACTGTTTTTT. Protein: CASSRSIGEKLFF.

The V call is TRBV18, the J call TRBJ2-7; D unresolved. V lost 0 bases to trimming and J lost 6 bases, with 12 bases between them. CDR3 length: 14 amino acids. Germline lookup yields CDR1 KGHSH and CDR2 LQKENI. Here the CDR3 reads CASSPPSSPSEQYF. The CDR3 DNA is TGTGCCAGCTCACCACCAAGCAGCCCTAGCGAGCAGTACTTC.

This clone was seen only once. The CDR3 DNA follows: TGTGCCAGTAGGGACAGGGACTATGGCTACACCTTC. Protein: CASRDRDYGYTF. The chain joins TRBV19 to TRBJ1-2; TRBD1 aligns across 8 bases. This CDR3 is built from 12 residues. V lost 6 bases and J lost 3; bases outside the gene matches: 0. Germline assignment: CDR1 LNHDA and CDR2 SQIVND (reference sequence).

The chain has TRBV11-3 and TRBJ2-1; 9 positions agree with TRBD1. Germline V lookup: CDR1 SGHNT, CDR2 YENEEA. The CDR3 sequence is 14 residues long. The V and J ends lost 5 bases and 8 bases, in that order; junction bases with no gene match: 7. The CDR3 reads CASSRGQGLDEQFF. The CDR3 DNA sequence: TGTGCCAGCAGCCGTGGACAGGGGTTGGATGAGCAGTTCTTC.

The chain links TRBV15 to TRBJ2-5; 12 nucleotides line up with TRBD2. J gave up 4 bases and V 2 bases, and 5 bases lay outside the gene matches. This CDR3 is built from 16 residues. Germline V gene lookup returns CDR1 LNHNV and CDR2 YYDKDF (reference sequence). For the CDR3, the DNA is TGTGCCACCAGCAGACGGACTAGCGGGACGGGAGAGACCCAGTACTTC. It specifies CATSRRTSGTGETQYF.

This clone showed up just a few times. J is TRBJ2-3 and V is TRBV3-1 (or the pseudogene TRBV3-2), with 9 bases matching TRBD2. The germline CDR1 and CDR2 sequences are LGHDT and YNNKEL (reference sequence). This CDR3 comprises 15 residues. V trimming: 5 bases; J trimming: 1 base; junction bases outside the gene matches: 4. The CDR3 nucleotides are TGTGCCAGCAGCTTATTAGCGGGGGGCACAGATACGCAGTATTTT. Its protein product is CASSLLAGGTDTQYF.

This rearrangement joins TRBV2 to TRBJ2-5, with TRBD2 identical over 13 bases. The germline V gene encodes CDR1 SNHLY and CDR2 FYNNEI. After removal of 8 bases from V and 4 bases from J, the junction contained 4 bases not matched to a gene. This CDR3 is 14 amino acids long. In DNA, the CDR3 is TGTGCCAGCCCTGGACTAGCGGGAGCAGAGACCCAGTACTTC. Translated, it gives CASPGLAGAETQYF.

V usage is TRBV4-1 and J usage is TRBJ2-1; no definite D call. Trimming left V 0 bases short and J 10 bases short, with 13 bases between. The germline gives CDR1 MGHRA, CDR2 YSYEKL. CDR3 size: 14 residues. CDR3 sequence: CASSQDEQRSEQFF. DNA for the CDR3: TGCGCCAGCAGCCAAGACGAACAGAGATCAGAGCAGTTCTTC.

This chain links TRBV11-3 with TRBJ2-1; 10 positions match TRBD2. CDR3 length: 15 residues. Germline values: CDR1 SGHNT, CDR2 YENEEA. Losses at the gene ends were 1 base for V and 10 bases for J; bases not matched to a gene: 7. CDR3 DNA: TGTGCCAGCAGCTTAGGAGCAGCGGGGGGGCGAGAGCAGTTCTTC. Its translation is CASSLGAAGGREQFF.

The chain links TRBV28 to TRBJ1-2, with D tentatively TRBD1 (6 bases). This CDR3 is 15 amino acids long. From germline, CDR1 is MDHEN and CDR2 SYDVKM. The V and J ends lost 5 bases and 8 bases respectively, with 21 bases between them. CDR3 amino acids: CASSLPGHGLGGYTF. The DNA for the CDR3 is TGTGCCAGCAGTCTTCCGGGACACGGTTTGGGGGGCTACACCTTC.

DNA for the CDR3: TGTGCCAGCAGGGCCTCTAATGAGCAGTTCTTC. It yields the protein CASRASNEQFF. The chain is built from TRBV27 and TRBJ2-1; unclear D gene. Germline V gives CDR1 MNHEY, CDR2 SMNVEV (reference sequence). The CDR3 totals 11 residues. Trimming took 6 bases from V and 7 from J, leaving 7 bases between them.

The chain employs TRBV20-1 and TRBJ2-1, with 8 bases fitting TRBD2. The J segment lost 2 bases and the V segment lost 3 bases, leaving 6 bases of the junction unmatched. Per the germline V gene, CDR1 is DFQATT and CDR2 is SNEGSKA (reference sequence). The CDR3 is 15 amino acids. This CDR3 is CSASPRTSPYNEQFF. The CDR3 DNA sequence: TGCAGTGCTAGTCCCAGGACTAGCCCCTACAATGAGCAGTTCTTC.

This clone has a count of ten or more. The V and J genes are TRBV5-1 and TRBJ1-2, with D perhaps TRBD1 (5 bases). Trimming cost V 2 bases and J 4 bases, with 12 bases left between them. This CDR3 contains 14 residues. Germline V CDR1 and CDR2: SGHRS, YFSETQ. DNA of the CDR3: TGCGCCAGCAGCTTTGGGGCAGCCTTCTATGGCTACACCTTC. Encoded protein: CASSFGAAFYGYTF.

The CDR3 reads CASSYSAGYQETQYF. In DNA, the CDR3 is TGTGCCAGCAGTTACTCAGCAGGGTACCAAGAGACCCAGTACTTC. The chain links TRBV6-6 to TRBJ2-5; D perhaps matches TRBD1 (5 bases). Germline CDR1 and CDR2: MNHNY and SVGAGI (reference sequence). The CDR3 covers 15 residues. Trimming left V 0 bases short and J 0 bases short, with 8 bases between.

V gene TRBV19 combines with J gene TRBJ1-5; D not certain. Germline CDR1 LNHDA, CDR2 SQIVND (reference sequence). Trimming left V 5 bases short and J 6 bases short, with 14 bases between. The CDR3 runs to 14 residues. The CDR3 is CASSGSPWFQPQHF. The CDR3 nucleotides read TGTGCCAGTAGTGGCTCCCCCTGGTTTCAGCCCCAGCATTTT.

The table lists this clone with a count of one. The chain uses TRBV2 and TRBJ2-7; TRBD2 might be the D (5 bases). Germline lookup yields CDR1 SNHLY and CDR2 FYNNEI. The CDR3 contains 15 residues. V lost 7 bases, J lost 2 bases, and 18 bases lay in between. CDR3 amino acids: CASTEGRIIPYEQYV. CDR3 sequence (DNA): TGTGCCAGCACCGAGGGTCGAATTATTCCCTACGAGCAGTACGTC.

This chain links TRBV12-2 with TRBJ1-1; the tabulated D call, TRBD1, remains unverified against the DNA. TRBV12-2 is assigned pseudogene status. CDR3 size: 15 residues. CDR3 region: CASRSLTPSRTEAFF. The CDR3 DNA reads as TGTGCAAGTCGTTCCTTAACCCCCAGTCGTACTGAAGCTTTCTTT.

The CDR3 bases are TGTGCCAGCAGCCCCGGACAGTCCCCTGGCTACACCTTC. Encoded protein: CASSPGQSPGYTF. This sequence joins TRBV28 and TRBJ1-2; tentative D call: TRBD1 (6 bases). The V end was cut by 6 bases, the J end by 7 bases, with 15 bases between. Germline loops: CDR1 MDHEN, CDR2 SYDVKM. This CDR3 comprises 13 residues.

The rearrangement links TRBV19 to TRBJ1-1; D remains ambiguous. Germline lookup yields CDR1 LNHDA and CDR2 SQIVND (reference sequence). The CDR3 has 12 residues. Trimming pared 1 base from V and 7 bases from J, leaving 7 bases between. As DNA, the CDR3 is TGTGCCAGTAGTATAGGAATCGGTGAAGCTTTCTTT. Translation gives CASSIGIGEAFF.